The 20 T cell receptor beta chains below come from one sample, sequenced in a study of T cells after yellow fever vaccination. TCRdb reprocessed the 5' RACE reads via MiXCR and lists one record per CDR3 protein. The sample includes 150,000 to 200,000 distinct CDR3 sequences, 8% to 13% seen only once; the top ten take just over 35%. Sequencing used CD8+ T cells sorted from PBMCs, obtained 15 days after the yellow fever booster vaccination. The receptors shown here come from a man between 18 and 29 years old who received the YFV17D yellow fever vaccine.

The CDR3 region is CASQRTSQPGDTQYF. CDR3 in DNA: TGTGCCAGCCAAAGAACCAGCCAACCCGGGGATACGCAGTATTTT. This rearrangement joins TRBV7-6 to TRBJ2-3, with D unclear. The V gene's germline CDR1 is SGHVS and CDR2 FNYEAQ. The CDR3 is 15 residues long. Trimming left V 8 bases short and J 6 bases short, with 21 bases between.

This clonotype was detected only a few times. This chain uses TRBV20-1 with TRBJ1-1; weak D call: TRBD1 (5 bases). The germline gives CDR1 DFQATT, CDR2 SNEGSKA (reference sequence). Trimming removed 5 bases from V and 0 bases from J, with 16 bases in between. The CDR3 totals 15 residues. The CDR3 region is CSARGRGAMNTEAFF. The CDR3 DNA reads TGCAGTGCTCGTGGGAGAGGGGCGATGAACACTGAAGCTTTCTTT.

CDR3 sequence: CATPGLAGGKDEQFF. The DNA for the CDR3 is TGCGCCACACCGGGACTAGCGGGGGGGAAGGATGAGCAGTTCTTC. The J gene is TRBJ2-1, the V gene TRBV10-2, with TRBD2 identical over 16 bases. The CDR3 covers 15 residues. J was trimmed by 8 bases and V by 10 bases; bases with no gene match: 8. Germline lookup yields CDR1 WSHSY and CDR2 SAAADI.

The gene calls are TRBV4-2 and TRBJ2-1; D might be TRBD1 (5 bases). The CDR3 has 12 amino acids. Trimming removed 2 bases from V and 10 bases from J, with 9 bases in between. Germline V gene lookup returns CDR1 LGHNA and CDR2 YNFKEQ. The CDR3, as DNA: TGTGCCAGCAGCCAAAGTGGGGCGGAGCAGTTCTTC. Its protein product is CASSQSGAEQFF.

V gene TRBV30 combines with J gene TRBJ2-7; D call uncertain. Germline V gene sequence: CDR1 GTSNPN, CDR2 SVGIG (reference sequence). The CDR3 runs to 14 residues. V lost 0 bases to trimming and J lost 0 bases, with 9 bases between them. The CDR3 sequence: CAWSVTGNSYEQYF. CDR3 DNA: TGTGCCTGGAGTGTCACCGGAAACTCCTACGAGCAGTACTTC.

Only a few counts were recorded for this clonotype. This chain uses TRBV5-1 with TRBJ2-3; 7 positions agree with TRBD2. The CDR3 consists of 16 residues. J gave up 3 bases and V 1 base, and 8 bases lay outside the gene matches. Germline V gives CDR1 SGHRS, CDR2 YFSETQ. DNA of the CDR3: TGCGCCAGCAGCTTGAATGAGGGAGGGACGACAGATACGCAGTATTTT. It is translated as CASSLNEGGTTDTQYF.

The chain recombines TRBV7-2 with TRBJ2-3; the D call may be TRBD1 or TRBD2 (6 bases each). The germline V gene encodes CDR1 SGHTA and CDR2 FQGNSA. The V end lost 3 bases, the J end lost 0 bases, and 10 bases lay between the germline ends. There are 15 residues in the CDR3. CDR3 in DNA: TGTGCCAGCAGCTTCCGGGGGCGGAGCACAGATACGCAGTATTTT. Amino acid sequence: CASSFRGRSTDTQYF.

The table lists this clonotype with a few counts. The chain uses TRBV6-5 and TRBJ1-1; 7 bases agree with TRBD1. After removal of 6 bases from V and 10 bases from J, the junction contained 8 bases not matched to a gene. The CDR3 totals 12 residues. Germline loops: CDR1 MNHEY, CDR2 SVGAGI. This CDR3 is CASSSGTEGAFF. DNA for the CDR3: TGTGCCAGCAGCTCCGGGACAGAGGGAGCTTTCTTT.

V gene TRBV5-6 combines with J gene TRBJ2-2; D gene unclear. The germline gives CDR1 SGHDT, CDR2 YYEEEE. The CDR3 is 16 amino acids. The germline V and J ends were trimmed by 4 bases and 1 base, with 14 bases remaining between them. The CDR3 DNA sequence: TGTGCCAGCAGCAACGCTCTGACCGAGAACACCGGGGAGCTGTTTTTT. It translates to CASSNALTENTGELFF. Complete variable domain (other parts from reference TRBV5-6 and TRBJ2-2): DAGVTQSPTHLIKTRGQQVTLRCSPKSGHDTVSWYQQALGQGPQFIFQYYEEEERQRGNFPDRFSGHQFPNYSSELNVNALLLGDSALYLCASSNALTENTGELFFGEGSRLTVL.

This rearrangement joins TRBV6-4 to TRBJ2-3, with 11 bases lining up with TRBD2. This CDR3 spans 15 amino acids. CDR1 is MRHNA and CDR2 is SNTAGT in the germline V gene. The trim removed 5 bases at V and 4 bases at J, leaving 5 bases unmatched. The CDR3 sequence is CASSSLAGGADTQYF. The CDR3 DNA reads TGTGCCAGCAGTTCTCTAGCGGGGGGCGCAGATACGCAGTATTTT.

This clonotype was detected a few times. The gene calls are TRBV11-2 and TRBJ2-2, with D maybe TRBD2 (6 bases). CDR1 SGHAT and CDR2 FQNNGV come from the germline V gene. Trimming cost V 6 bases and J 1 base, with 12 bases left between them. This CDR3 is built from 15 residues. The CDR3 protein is CASSSRGKNTGELFF. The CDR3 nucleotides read TGTGCCAGCAGTAGCCGGGGGAAGAACACCGGGGAGCTGTTTTTT.

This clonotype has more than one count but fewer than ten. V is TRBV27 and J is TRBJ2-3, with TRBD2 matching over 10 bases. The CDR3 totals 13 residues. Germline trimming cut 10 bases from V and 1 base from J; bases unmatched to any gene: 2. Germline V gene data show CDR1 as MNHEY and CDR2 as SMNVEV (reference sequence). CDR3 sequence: CAIGTSGTDTQYF. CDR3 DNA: TGTGCCATCGGGACTAGCGGCACAGATACGCAGTATTTT.

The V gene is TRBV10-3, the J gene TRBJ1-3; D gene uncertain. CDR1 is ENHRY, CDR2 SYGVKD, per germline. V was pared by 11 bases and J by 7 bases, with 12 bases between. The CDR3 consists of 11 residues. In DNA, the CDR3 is TGTGCCGTCTCTCGCTTCAACACCATATATTTT. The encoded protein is CAVSRFNTIYF.

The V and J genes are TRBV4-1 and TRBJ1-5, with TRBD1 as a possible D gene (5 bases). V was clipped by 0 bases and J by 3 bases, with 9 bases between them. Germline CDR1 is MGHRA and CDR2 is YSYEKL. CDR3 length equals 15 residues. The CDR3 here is CASSQDGTVNQPQHF. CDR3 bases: TGCGCCAGCAGCCAAGATGGGACGGTCAATCAGCCCCAGCATTTT.

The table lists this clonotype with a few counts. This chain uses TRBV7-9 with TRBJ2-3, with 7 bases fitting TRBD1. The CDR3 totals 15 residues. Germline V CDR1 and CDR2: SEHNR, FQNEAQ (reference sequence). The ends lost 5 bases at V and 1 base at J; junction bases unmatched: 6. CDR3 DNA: TGTGCCAGCAGCCCCTCAGGGGGTCGCACAGATACGCAGTATTTT. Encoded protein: CASSPSGGRTDTQYF.

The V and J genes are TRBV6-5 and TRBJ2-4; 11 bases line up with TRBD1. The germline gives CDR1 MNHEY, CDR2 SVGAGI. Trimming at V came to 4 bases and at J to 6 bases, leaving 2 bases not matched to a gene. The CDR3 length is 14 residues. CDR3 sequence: CASSSGTGGNIQYF. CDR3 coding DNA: TGTGCCAGCAGTTCCGGGACAGGGGGAAACATTCAGTACTTC.

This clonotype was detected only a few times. CDR3 bases: TGTGCCACCGACAGGGCTGGAAGTCAGCCCCAGCATTTT. Protein product: CATDRAGSQPQHF. V is TRBV12-3 or TRBV12-4 and J is TRBJ1-5; 7 positions agree with TRBD1. V gave up 10 bases and J gave up 6 bases; unmatched junction bases: 9. There are 13 residues in the CDR3.

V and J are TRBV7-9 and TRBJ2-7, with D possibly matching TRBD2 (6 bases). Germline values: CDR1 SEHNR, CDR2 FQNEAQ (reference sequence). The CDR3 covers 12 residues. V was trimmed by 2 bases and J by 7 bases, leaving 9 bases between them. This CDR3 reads CASSLRGVEQYV. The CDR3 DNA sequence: TGTGCCAGCAGCTTACGCGGGGTTGAGCAGTACGTC.

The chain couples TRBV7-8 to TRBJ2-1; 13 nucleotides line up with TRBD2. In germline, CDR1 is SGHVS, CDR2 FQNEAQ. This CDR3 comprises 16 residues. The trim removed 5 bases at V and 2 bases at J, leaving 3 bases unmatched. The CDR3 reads CASSRLAGGAYNEQFF. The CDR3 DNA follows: TGTGCCAGCAGCCGACTAGCGGGGGGAGCCTACAATGAGCAGTTCTTC.

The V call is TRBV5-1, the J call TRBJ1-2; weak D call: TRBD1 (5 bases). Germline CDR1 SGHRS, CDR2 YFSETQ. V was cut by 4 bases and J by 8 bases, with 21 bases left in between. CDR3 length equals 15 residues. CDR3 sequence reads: CASSPEPGWGEGYTF. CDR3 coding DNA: TGCGCCAGCAGCCCGGAGCCAGGCTGGGGGGAAGGCTACACCTTC. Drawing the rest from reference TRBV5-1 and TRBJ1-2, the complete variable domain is KAGVTQTPRYLIKTRGQQVTLSCSPISGHRSVSWYQQTPGQGLQFLFEYFSETQRNKGNFPGRFSGRQFSNSRSEMNVSTLELGDSALYLCASSPEPGWGEGYTFGSGTRLTVV.